These 18 T cell receptor beta chains were sequenced from one sample in a study of T cells after yellow fever vaccination. TCRdb redid the calling of the 5' RACE reads with MiXCR, one entry per CDR3 protein. Of 550,000 or so distinct CDR3 sequences in the sample, less than 20% were seen once. This specimen was PBMCs, taken 15 days after the yellow fever booster vaccination. The receptors come from a man aged 30 to 39 who received the YFV17D yellow fever vaccine.

The chain is built from TRBV7-2 and TRBJ2-1; 8 positions agree with TRBD2. Germline trimming cut 9 bases from V and 5 bases from J; bases unmatched to any gene: 6. CDR1 SGHTA and CDR2 FQGNSA come from the germline V gene. The CDR3 has 13 amino acids. CDR3 DNA sequence: TGTGCCAGTCCCGCGGGGGGAGACAATGAGCAGTTCTTC. It translates to CASPAGGDNEQFF.

The CDR3 DNA reads as TGTGCCAGCTCACCATCGGGGTTAGCGGGAGACAATGAGCAGTTCTTC. It translates to CASSPSGLAGDNEQFF. The rearrangement links TRBV18 to TRBJ2-1; 9 nucleotides match TRBD2. Germline values: CDR1 KGHSH, CDR2 LQKENI. The CDR3 has 16 amino acids. J was trimmed by 5 bases and V by 2 bases; bases with no gene match: 7.

V is TRBV25-1 and J is TRBJ2-7; 10 bases are shared with TRBD1. This CDR3 has 15 amino acids. Germline CDR1 is MGHDK and CDR2 is SYGVNS. Unmatched junction bases numbered 6, after V lost 5 bases and J lost 2 bases. CDR3: CASSKTGTGAYEQYF. In nucleotides, the CDR3 is TGTGCCAGCAGTAAAACAGGGACAGGGGCCTACGAGCAGTACTTC.

The chain combines TRBV20-1 with TRBJ2-1; D may be TRBD2 (6 bases). The germline V gene has CDR1 DFQATT and CDR2 SNEGSKA (reference sequence). V was clipped by 3 bases and J by 10 bases, with 19 bases between them. This CDR3 has 14 residues. The CDR3 loop is CSASRQRVGWEQFF. For the CDR3, the DNA is TGCAGTGCTAGCCGCCAGCGGGTGGGGTGGGAGCAGTTCTTC.

The rearrangement uses TRBV12-3 or TRBV12-4 and TRBJ2-7; 10 nucleotides align to TRBD2. CDR3 length: 15 amino acids. Trimming removed 6 bases from V and 6 bases from J; junction bases left unmatched: 11. CDR3 in amino acids: CASSPGGLAGAEQYF. In DNA form, the CDR3 reads TGTGCCAGCAGCCCGGGAGGGCTAGCGGGAGCCGAGCAGTACTTC.

The V and J genes are TRBV4-1 and TRBJ2-5; D may correspond to TRBD1 or TRBD2 (6 bases each). The CDR3 is 14 residues long. V gave up 7 bases and J gave up 3 bases, with 15 bases separating them. Per germline, CDR1 MGHRA and CDR2 YSYEKL. The CDR3 nucleotides read TGCGCCAGCACACCGGGGGCAATAAAAGAGACCCAGTACTTC. Protein sequence: CASTPGAIKETQYF.

This clonotype was found a few times. The chain links TRBV15 to TRBJ2-4, with 7 positions matching TRBD1. Germline V gene lookup returns CDR1 LNHNV and CDR2 YYDKDF (reference sequence). The J segment lost 3 bases and the V segment lost 4 bases, leaving 9 bases of the junction unmatched. The CDR3 runs 16 residues. CDR3 bases: TGTGCCACCAGCATCCGAAGAGCAGGGGGCAAAAACATTCAGTACTTC. This gives the protein CATSIRRAGGKNIQYF.

V usage is TRBV5-5 and J usage is TRBJ2-7; 8 bases match TRBD2. From germline, CDR1 is SGHKS and CDR2 YYEKEE (reference sequence). J gave up 3 bases and V 3 bases, and 8 bases lay outside the gene matches. This CDR3 has 15 residues. CDR3 in amino acids: CASSSGGETFYEQYF. CDR3 DNA sequence: TGTGCCAGCAGCTCCGGGGGGGAAACGTTCTACGAGCAGTACTTC.

The chain carries TRBV7-6 and TRBJ2-2; D is uncertain. This CDR3 is 14 amino acids long. V lost 1 base and J 4 bases, leaving 7 bases between the germline ends. Per germline, CDR1 SGHVS and CDR2 FNYEAQ. The CDR3 reads CASSLELPTGELFF. Written as DNA, the CDR3 is TGTGCCAGCAGCTTAGAGCTACCCACCGGGGAGCTGTTTTTT.

This clonotype was seen a few times. This chain joins TRBV15 and TRBJ2-7; 11 positions agree with TRBD2. The V and J ends lost 2 bases and 6 bases, in that order; junction bases with no gene match: 6. The CDR3 extends over 15 amino acids. Germline CDR1 LNHNV, CDR2 YYDKDF (reference sequence). The CDR3 loop reads CATSRILAGAGEQYF. CDR3 sequence (DNA): TGTGCCACCAGCAGAATACTAGCGGGAGCTGGCGAGCAGTACTTC.

The chain couples TRBV12-3 or TRBV12-4 to TRBJ2-4; TRBD1 matches at 9 bases. The ends lost 7 bases at V and 6 bases at J; junction bases unmatched: 4. The CDR3 extends over 13 amino acids. The CDR3 DNA follows: TGTGCCAGCACCCGACAGGGGGTAAACATTCAGTACTTC. It yields the protein CASTRQGVNIQYF.

This clonotype was recorded a few times. The chain recombines TRBV18 with TRBJ2-7, with 7 nucleotides matching TRBD1. The junction had 4 bases not matched to a gene; V was cut back by 5 bases and J by 0 bases. Germline CDR1 is KGHSH and CDR2 is LQKENI. CDR3 length: 14 residues. In nucleotides, the CDR3 is TGTGCCAGCTCATCCTGGGACAGCTCCTACGAGCAGTACTTC. It codes for CASSSWDSSYEQYF.

V and J are TRBV19 and TRBJ2-2, with a tentative D call TRBD2 (5 bases). The CDR3 consists of 14 residues. With 5 bases removed from V and 1 base from J, the gap between germline ends came to 8 bases. In germline, CDR1 is LNHDA, CDR2 SQIVND (reference sequence). The CDR3 bases are TGTGCCAGTAGTTTTCGGGGGAACACCGGGGAGCTGTTTTTT. Its translation: CASSFRGNTGELFF.

Regarding this clonotype: The junction departs from germline at one end; a sequencing error may be responsible. The chain employs TRBV30 and TRBJ2-1, with 7 bases aligning to TRBD2. Germline V gene sequence: CDR1 GTSNPN, CDR2 SVGIG (reference sequence). The CDR3 extends over 13 amino acids. CDR3 sequence (DNA): TGTGCCTGGAGTGCTCTGGAGCGGGGCCCTGCGGTCTTC. This sequence encodes CAWSALERGPAVF.

This chain connects TRBV5-1 to TRBJ1-3; D unclear. Germline CDR1 reads SGHRS; CDR2 reads YFSETQ. This CDR3 has 17 residues. The V gene lost 2 bases and the J gene lost 0 bases, with 15 bases spanning the gap. The CDR3: CASSLLEKASSGNTIYF. CDR3 nucleotides: TGCGCCAGCAGCTTACTAGAGAAGGCTTCCTCTGGAAACACCATATATTTT.

This clonotype was counted a few times. The V and J genes are TRBV4-2 and TRBJ2-7; 8 bases are a match to TRBD2. The V and J ends lost 1 base and 0 bases, in that order; junction bases with no gene match: 5. Germline lookup yields CDR1 LGHNA and CDR2 YNFKEQ. The CDR3 is 16 amino acids. The CDR3 loop reads CASSQGSGGSSYEQYF. As DNA, the CDR3 is TGTGCCAGCAGCCAAGGAAGCGGGGGAAGCTCCTACGAGCAGTACTTC.

The chain is built from TRBV3-1 and TRBJ1-3; no reliable D call. V was pared by 1 base and J by 2 bases, with 6 bases between. The CDR3 spans 14 residues. CDR1 is LGHDT, CDR2 YNNKEL, per germline (reference sequence). The DNA for the CDR3 is TGTGCCAGCAGCCAAGTCTACCCTGGAAACACCATATATTTT. It translates to CASSQVYPGNTIYF.

This clonotype was detected only a few times. V and J are TRBV5-1 and TRBJ2-7; 9 bases map to TRBD1. V lost 4 bases, J lost 4 bases, and 12 bases stayed unmatched. The CDR3 has 16 amino acids. Germline V lookup: CDR1 SGHRS, CDR2 YFSETQ. The CDR3 sequence is CASSAPGTGLRYEQYF. CDR3 in DNA: TGCGCCAGCAGCGCACCAGGGACAGGGCTTCGGTACGAGCAGTACTTC.